These 14 T cell receptor beta chains originate from one sample sequenced in a study of identical twins. MiXCR was run by TCRdb on the 5' RACE reads, yielding one entry per CDR3 protein. The sample has about 900,000 distinct CDR3 sequences, roughly 12% seen once; the top ten hold 1.5% to 2%. These same records also appear under a second study, on yellow fever vaccine responses in identical twins.

Input material: PBMCs. These receptors came from a woman younger than 30 in good health.

This chain connects TRBV7-6 to TRBJ1-4; D ambiguous. CDR3 size: 14 residues. Germline loops: CDR1 SGHVS, CDR2 FNYEAQ. The V gene lost 1 base and the J gene lost 3 bases, with 6 bases spanning the gap. CDR3 coding DNA: TGTGCCAGCAGCTTAGAGGGAGCTAATGAAAAACTGTTTTTT. Protein: CASSLEGANEKLFF. Complete variable domain (other parts from reference TRBV7-6 and TRBJ1-4): GAGVSQSPRYKVTKRGQDVALRCDPISGHVSLYWYRQALGQGPEFLTYFNYEAQQDKSGLPNDRFSAERPEGSISTLTIQRTEQRDSAMYRCASSLEGANEKLFFGSGTQLSVL.

This clonotype was counted between two and nine times. The J gene is TRBJ2-1, the V gene TRBV4-1; weak D call: TRBD1 (6 bases). V lost 4 bases and J 8 bases, leaving 24 bases between the germline ends. The germline gives CDR1 MGHRA, CDR2 YSYEKL. The CDR3 runs to 17 residues. CDR3 sequence: CASSLHGGQGILDEQFF. For the CDR3, the DNA is TGCGCCAGCAGCCTCCACGGCGGCCAGGGGATTTTGGATGAGCAGTTCTTC.

There are a few counts of this clonotype. V is TRBV7-9 and J is TRBJ2-1; a weak D match, TRBD2 (7 bases). The CDR3 covers 17 residues. Germline V gene data show CDR1 as SEHNR and CDR2 as FQNEAQ (reference sequence). V lost 4 bases and J lost 5, with 21 bases in between. CDR3 sequence (DNA): TGTGCCAGCAGCTCCCGTTGGGAGGGGGTTACGAACAATGAGCAGTTCTTC. Residues: CASSSRWEGVTNNEQFF. Full variable domain (rest looked up from reference TRBV7-9 and TRBJ2-1): DTGVSQNPRHKITKRGQNVTFRCDPISEHNRLYWYRQTLGQGPEFLTYFQNEAQLEKSRLLSDRFSAERPKGSFSTLEIQRTEQGDSAMYLCASSSRWEGVTNNEQFFGPGTRLTVL.

This clonotype was counted a few times. V gene TRBV5-1 combines with J gene TRBJ2-1; 13 positions match TRBD2. This CDR3 spans 15 amino acids. The trim removed 4 bases at V and 8 bases at J, leaving 6 bases unmatched. Germline CDR1 and CDR2: SGHRS and YFSETQ. The CDR3 sequence is CASSTSGRAYDEQFF. The CDR3 DNA is TGCGCCAGCAGCACTAGCGGGAGGGCATACGATGAGCAGTTCTTC.

This clonotype was recorded many times. The chain employs TRBV7-8 and TRBJ1-5; the match to TRBD1 covers 8 bases. The CDR3 is 16 amino acids. The V gene's germline CDR1 is SGHVS and CDR2 FQNEAQ. The V segment lost 1 base and the J segment 6 bases; nucleotides outside the gene matches: 8. The CDR3 region has the DNA TGTGCCAGCAGCTTAGGTTCCCAGGGGGCGAGTCAGCCCCAGCATTTT. Translating gives CASSLGSQGASQPQHF.

The gene calls are TRBV2 and TRBJ2-7; possible D gene TRBD1, 6 bases. V was pared by 10 bases and J by 0 bases, with 13 bases between. The CDR3 covers 13 residues. Germline CDR1 and CDR2: SNHLY and FYNNEI. The CDR3 loop is CATRQVPSYEQYF. DNA for the CDR3: TGTGCCACCCGACAGGTCCCCTCCTACGAGCAGTACTTC.

This clonotype came up a few times. This rearrangement joins TRBV3-1 to TRBJ2-1, with 10 bases lining up with TRBD2. The CDR3 loop spans 19 amino acids. J lost 1 base, V lost 1 base, and 10 bases had no gene match. CDR1 LGHDT and CDR2 YNNKEL come from the germline V gene (reference sequence). The CDR3 nucleotides are TGTGCCAGCAGCCAAGTCGGAAGCGGGGGGGCTTGGTCCTACAATGAGCAGTTCTTC. Its protein product is CASSQVGSGGAWSYNEQFF.

This clonotype was detected ten times or more. The chain has TRBV3-1 and TRBJ2-1; D is unresolved. This CDR3 has 15 residues. The germline V gene encodes CDR1 LGHDT and CDR2 YNNKEL (reference sequence). Trimming stripped 0 bases from V and 4 bases from J, with 10 bases between. The CDR3 protein is CASSQDRGSYNEQFF. The CDR3 DNA is TGTGCCAGCAGCCAAGATCGAGGCAGTTACAATGAGCAGTTCTTC.

In this sample, this clonotype turned up many times. CDR3 protein: CASSVGLAGSYEQYF. CDR3 bases: TGTGCCAGCAGCGTAGGGCTAGCGGGTTCCTACGAGCAGTACTTC. This chain connects TRBV9 to TRBJ2-7; TRBD2 matches 8 bases. The germline CDR1 and CDR2 sequences are SGDLS and YYNGEE. The CDR3 consists of 15 residues. V lost 0 bases and J lost 1; bases outside the gene matches: 3.

The chain uses TRBV6-1 and TRBJ2-1; maybe TRBD2 (5 bases). In germline, CDR1 is MNHNS, CDR2 SASEGT. Trimming removed 7 bases from V and 0 bases from J, with 13 bases in between. CDR3 length equals 15 residues. The CDR3 loop reads CASKRTPSSYNEQFF. CDR3 in DNA: TGTGCCAGCAAAAGGACTCCTTCCTCCTACAATGAGCAGTTCTTC.

The chain combines TRBV12-3 or TRBV12-4 with TRBJ2-2; D uncertain. The germline V and J ends were trimmed by 7 bases and 3 bases, with 12 bases remaining between them. CDR3 length: 14 amino acids. In DNA form, the CDR3 reads TGTGCCAGCACCCTAATAGGGTACACCGGGGAGCTGTTTTTT. Translation: CASTLIGYTGELFF.

This clonotype has a handful of counts. The chain recombines TRBV12-3 or TRBV12-4 with TRBJ2-5; D gene uncertain. The V and J ends lost 3 bases and 1 base respectively, with 9 bases between them. The CDR3 totals 14 residues. DNA for the CDR3: TGTGCCAGCAGTTTCGAACGGCTCCAAGAGACCCAGTACTTC. Residues: CASSFERLQETQYF.

The sample holds a few counts of this clonotype. The CDR3 protein is CATSFGTGPGELFF. CDR3 in DNA: TGTGCCACCAGTTTCGGGACAGGTCCCGGGGAGCTGTTTTTT. This rearrangement joins TRBV24-1 to TRBJ2-2; 8 nucleotides match TRBD1. The V and J ends lost 6 bases and 6 bases, in that order; junction bases with no gene match: 5. Germline V gene lookup returns CDR1 KGHDR and CDR2 SFDVKD. This CDR3 is built from 14 residues.

Many counts were recorded for this clonotype. The chain links TRBV5-1 to TRBJ2-7; tentatively, D is TRBD1 (5 bases). Germline V gives CDR1 SGHRS, CDR2 YFSETQ. V lost 1 base to trimming and J lost 0 bases, with 20 bases between them. There are 18 residues in the CDR3. CDR3 residues: CASSLIALPDSSSYEQYF. The CDR3 nucleotides are TGCGCCAGCAGCTTGATCGCGTTGCCCGACAGCTCCTCCTACGAGCAGTACTTC.